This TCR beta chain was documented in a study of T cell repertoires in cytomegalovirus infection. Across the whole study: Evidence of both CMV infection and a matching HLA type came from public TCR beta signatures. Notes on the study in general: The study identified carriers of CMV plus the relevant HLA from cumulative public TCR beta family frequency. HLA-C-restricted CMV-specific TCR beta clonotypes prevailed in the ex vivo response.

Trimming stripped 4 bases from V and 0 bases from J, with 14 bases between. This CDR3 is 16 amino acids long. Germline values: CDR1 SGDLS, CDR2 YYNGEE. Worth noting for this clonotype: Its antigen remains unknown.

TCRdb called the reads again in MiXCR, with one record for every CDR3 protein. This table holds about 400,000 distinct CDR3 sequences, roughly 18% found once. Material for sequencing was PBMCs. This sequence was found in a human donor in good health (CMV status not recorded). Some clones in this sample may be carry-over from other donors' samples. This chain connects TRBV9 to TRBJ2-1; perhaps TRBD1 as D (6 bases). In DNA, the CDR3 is TGTGCCAGCAGCCCCCGACAGGCCCTCTCCTACAATGAGCAGTTCTTC. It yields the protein CASSPRQALSYNEQFF.